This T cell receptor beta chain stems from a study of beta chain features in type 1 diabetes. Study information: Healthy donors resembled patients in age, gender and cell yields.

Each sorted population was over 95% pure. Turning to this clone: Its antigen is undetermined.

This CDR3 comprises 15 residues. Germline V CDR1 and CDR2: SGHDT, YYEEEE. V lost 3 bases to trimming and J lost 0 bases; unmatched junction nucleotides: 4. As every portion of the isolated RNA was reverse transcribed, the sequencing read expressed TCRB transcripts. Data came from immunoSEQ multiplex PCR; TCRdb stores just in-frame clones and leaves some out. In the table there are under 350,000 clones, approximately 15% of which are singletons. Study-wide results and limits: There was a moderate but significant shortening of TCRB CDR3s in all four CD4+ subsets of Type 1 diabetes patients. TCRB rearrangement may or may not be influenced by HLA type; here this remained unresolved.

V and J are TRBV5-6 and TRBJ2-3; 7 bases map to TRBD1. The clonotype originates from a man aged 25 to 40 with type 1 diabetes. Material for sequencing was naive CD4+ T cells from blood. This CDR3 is CASSSSGQSTDTQYF. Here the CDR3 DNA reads TGTGCCAGCAGCTCATCGGGACAGAGCACAGATACGCAGTATTTT.